This T cell receptor beta chain emerged from a study of blood T cell repertoires in COVID-19. Study overall: Acute and convalescent COVID-19 samples came from the United States, Italy and Spain. T cells, B-cell-depleted T cells, or PBMCs provided the cDNA or gDNA that served as material.

The V segment lost 0 bases and the J segment 1 base; nucleotides outside the gene matches: 6. The CDR3 is made up of 17 amino acids. The V gene's germline CDR1 is MDHEN and CDR2 SYDVKM. In the authors' workflow: Reference gene primer amplification yielded estimated nucleated cell counts. Profiled with immunoSEQ multiplex PCR; TCRdb holds only in-frame clones, not every one. D and trimming were read from the DNA, whereas the V and J calls and clone size are those reported in that table. Altogether approximately 250,000 clones are present, approximately 86% being singletons, with the ten largest covering over 5.5%.

The TCR was taken from a woman in her sixties or seventies with active or convalescent COVID-19. V gene TRBV28 combines with J gene TRBJ1-3; 7 bases are a match to TRBD1. Sequencing used peripheral blood. The CDR3 nucleotides are TGTGCCAGCAGTTTATGGCCCCCGACAGGGTCTGGAAACACCATATATTTT. The encoded protein is CASSLWPPTGSGNTIYF. The full variable domain, its missing parts supplied by reference TRBV28 and TRBJ1-3, is DVKVTQSSRYLVKRTGEKVFLECVQDMDHENMFWYRQDPGLGLRLIYFSYDVKMKEKGDIPEGYSVSREKKERFSLILESASTNQTSMYLCASSLWPPTGSGNTIYFGEGSWLTVV.